The text below deals with one T cell receptor beta chain. Its antigen is not known. This entry is derived from a study of beta chain features in type 1 diabetes. Study-wide background: Examination covered roughly 100,000,000 sorted cells spanning all samples. Overall study findings and caveats: Sampled from patients, naive, central memory and Treg TCRB repertoires appeared more similar than those sampled from healthy donors. The question left open here concerned HLA type influencing TCRB rearrangement.

Expressed TCRB transcripts were sequenced, since all the RNA that had been isolated was reverse transcribed. Libraries were prepared by immunoSEQ multiplex PCR; TCRdb keeps only in-frame clonotypes and omits some of them. The repertoire has 350,000 or so clones, about 20% of them found once; the top ten carry 0.035% to 0.05%. Trimming pared 3 bases from V and 8 bases from J, leaving 15 bases between. The CDR3 runs to 14 residues. Germline CDR1 SGHRS, CDR2 YFSETQ. Sequenced material: naive CD4+ T cells from blood. This chain links TRBV5-1 with TRBJ2-1; a weak D match, TRBD1 (6 bases). The receptor comes from a woman aged 18-29 years in good health. DNA for the CDR3: TGCGCCAGCAGCTCGGCTCAGGGGAACGATGAGCAGTTCTTC. Its translation: CASSSAQGNDEQFF.